This TCR beta chain was found in a study of T cell repertoires in cytomegalovirus infection. V was clipped by 7 bases and J by 3 bases, with 11 bases between them. Germline assignment: CDR1 MDHEN and CDR2 SYDVKM. CDR3 size: 13 residues. As concerns this clonotype: Its antigen is unknown.

TCRdb processed the reads anew with MiXCR; each CDR3 protein has one entry. The data hold some 500,000 distinct CDR3 sequences, with 40% observed a single time. V is TRBV28 and J is TRBJ2-3; TRBD2 might be the D (5 bases). Source: cultured PBMCs, taken from culture after CMV antigen stimulation. The TCR was taken from a human donor in good health (CMV status not recorded). Some clones in this sample may be carry-over from other donors' samples. The CDR3 protein is CASIRTLTDTQYF. Here the CDR3 DNA reads TGTGCCAGCATCCGGACTCTTACAGATACGCAGTATTTT.